Below, 27 T cell receptor beta chains from the same sample are listed, as sequenced in a study of shared clonotypes between healthy human individuals. The repertoire was sequenced with immunoSEQ multiplex PCR; TCRdb's copy has only in-frame clones and lacks some. The data contain about 2.2 million clones, just over 90% of them seen just once; the ten biggest clones take up over 1.5%. Terminally differentiated effector memory CD45RA+ cells were left out of the naive CD8 fraction, which was CD45RO-negative and positively selected for CCR7. The source material was naive CD8+ T cells from PBMCs. These receptors were obtained from a man aged 18 to 29 in good health. Some clones in this sample may be carry-over from other donors' samples.

This clone was picked up one time. The chain links TRBV6-5 to TRBJ1-1, with unresolved D. Trimming removed 4 bases from V and 4 bases from J, with 19 bases in between. This CDR3 is 16 amino acids long. CDR1 MNHEY and CDR2 SVGAGI come from the germline V gene. The CDR3 DNA reads as TGTGCCAGCAGTTCCGTGCGGTCTGTGGGTTCCACTGAAGCTTTCTTT. This sequence encodes CASSSVRSVGSTEAFF.

This clone appeared a single time. The V and J genes are TRBV28 and TRBJ2-1; 7 bases line up with TRBD1. The J segment lost 3 bases and the V segment lost 3 bases, leaving 2 bases of the junction unmatched. The CDR3 runs to 14 residues. The germline V gene has CDR1 MDHEN and CDR2 SYDVKM. The chain's CDR3 is CASSFGTVYNEQFF. CDR3 bases: TGTGCCAGCAGTTTCGGGACAGTCTACAATGAGCAGTTCTTC.

The J gene is TRBJ2-1, the V gene TRBV5-4; D unclear. V shed 0 bases and J shed 4 bases, with 11 bases lying between them. CDR1 and CDR2 from the germline V gene are SGHNT and YYREEE (reference sequence). CDR3 length: 15 amino acids. The CDR3 nucleotides read TGTGCCAGCAGCTTGGCAAGGGAACCGTACAATGAGCAGTTCTTC. It yields the protein CASSLAREPYNEQFF.

The CDR3 nucleotides are TGTGCCAGCAGTTTATCTAGTGAGGGGGCCCCAGAGCAGTACTTC. It is translated as CASSLSSEGAPEQYF. This chain joins TRBV27 and TRBJ2-7, with 7 bases that match TRBD1. Germline V gene data show CDR1 as MNHEY and CDR2 as SMNVEV (reference sequence). V trimming: 0 bases; J trimming: 7 bases; junction bases outside the gene matches: 9. This CDR3 contains 15 residues.

Here the CDR3 reads CASSLSQGPGELFF. In DNA form, the CDR3 reads TGCGCCAGCAGCCTCTCACAGGGGCCCGGGGAGCTGTTTTTT. This sequence joins TRBV4-1 and TRBJ2-2; TRBD1 agrees at 7 bases. With 4 bases clipped from V and 6 bases from J, the junction kept 5 bases outside the gene matches. The germline CDR1 and CDR2 sequences are MGHRA and YSYEKL. CDR3 length: 14 amino acids.

The J gene is TRBJ1-1, the V gene TRBV14, with a weak D call TRBD1 (5 bases). The CDR3 is 14 amino acids. Germline V lookup: CDR1 SGHDN, CDR2 FVKESK. The V end was cut by 6 bases, the J end by 4 bases, with 15 bases between. DNA of the CDR3: TGTGCCAGCAGATATACTGGGGGAGGCACTGAAGCTTTCTTT. It encodes CASRYTGGGTEAFF.

The gene calls are TRBV28 and TRBJ2-5; the match to TRBD1 covers 7 bases. This CDR3 is 15 amino acids long. CDR1 is MDHEN, CDR2 SYDVKM, per germline. Trimming removed 3 bases from V and 3 bases from J; junction bases left unmatched: 7. The CDR3 DNA sequence: TGTGCCAGCAGTTTCGGGAACAGGGGCGAAGAGACCCAGTACTTC. Amino acids: CASSFGNRGEETQYF.

CDR3 sequence (DNA): TGTGCCAGCAGCTTAGTGCGGACTAGCGAGAACTCACTAGACTACGAGCAGTACTTC. This gives the protein CASSLVRTSENSLDYEQYF. The chain uses TRBV7-8 and TRBJ2-7; 9 bases agree with TRBD2. The length of the CDR3 is 19 residues. CDR1 is SGHVS, CDR2 FQNEAQ, per germline. Unmatched junction bases numbered 16, after V lost 1 base and J lost 3 bases.

The chain links TRBV7-3 to TRBJ2-3; D remains unclear. The CDR3 covers 14 residues. Deletions cut 4 bases from V and 4 bases from J, with 12 bases between. Germline V CDR1 and CDR2: SGHTA, FQGTGA. The CDR3 region has the DNA TGTGCCAGCAGCTCCGCCAGTGGGCCAGATACGCAGTATTTT. Amino acids: CASSSASGPDTQYF.

The rearrangement links TRBV7-9 to TRBJ2-3, with D unresolved. Deletions cut 2 bases from V and 5 bases from J, with 17 bases between. Germline loops: CDR1 SEHNR, CDR2 FQNEAQ (reference sequence). This CDR3 is built from 16 residues. CDR3 sequence: CASSLSIGGAKDTQYF. The CDR3 DNA reads TGTGCCAGCAGCTTATCCATTGGCGGAGCTAAAGATACGCAGTATTTT.

The chain links TRBV27 to TRBJ2-7, with D possibly matching TRBD2 (6 bases). V gave up 4 bases and J gave up 3 bases, with 13 bases separating them. The CDR3 is 14 amino acids. Germline V gene data show CDR1 as MNHEY and CDR2 as SMNVEV (reference sequence). The CDR3 bases are TGTGCCAGCAGTTGGGCGGGACCGAACTACGAGCAGTACTTC. Amino acids: CASSWAGPNYEQYF.

The rearrangement links TRBV2 to TRBJ1-3; D ambiguous. The CDR3 consists of 14 residues. V lost 8 bases and J lost 0, with 11 bases in between. In germline, CDR1 is SNHLY, CDR2 FYNNEI. The CDR3 DNA sequence: TGTGCCAGCCGGGAGGATCGCTCTGGAAACACCATATATTTT. This gives the protein CASREDRSGNTIYF. The full variable domain, with the rest looked up from reference TRBV2 and TRBJ1-3, is EPEVTQTPSHQVTQMGQEVILRCVPISNHLYFYWYRQILGQKVEFLVSFYNNEISEKSEIFDDQFSVERPDGSNFTLKIRSTKLEDSAMYFCASREDRSGNTIYFGEGSWLTVV.

This chain links TRBV27 with TRBJ2-1; D assignment may be TRBD1 or TRBD2 (5 bases each). Germline loops: CDR1 MNHEY, CDR2 SMNVEV (reference sequence). V was shortened by 7 bases and J by 11 bases, with 24 bases between the two germline ends. The CDR3 covers 15 residues. The CDR3 spells CASIARDEPRTKQFF. The DNA for the CDR3 is TGTGCCAGCATCGCCCGGGACGAACCTAGGACGAAGCAGTTCTTC.

In this sample, this clone turned up once. The V and J genes are TRBV6-1 and TRBJ1-6; perhaps TRBD1 as D (5 bases). The CDR3 is 21 amino acids. Germline V gene data show CDR1 as MNHNS and CDR2 as SASEGT. The ends were cut back, 5 bases at V and 7 bases at J, with 33 bases in the middle. The CDR3 spells CASSQVGRGRMRLSGNSPLHF. In nucleotides, the CDR3 is TGTGCCAGCAGTCAAGTTGGTAGGGGACGGATGCGGCTTTCAGGCAATTCACCCCTCCACTTT.

This clone was observed once. This sequence joins TRBV27 and TRBJ1-1; TRBD1 aligns across 12 bases. Germline CDR1 and CDR2: MNHEY and SMNVEV (reference sequence). The trim removed 6 bases at V and 3 bases at J, leaving 11 bases unmatched. This CDR3 spans 17 amino acids. CDR3 region: CASRSGTGGRVDTEAFF. In DNA form, the CDR3 reads TGTGCCAGCAGGTCAGGGACAGGGGGCCGTGTCGACACTGAAGCTTTCTTT.

The rearrangement links TRBV6-6 to TRBJ1-1; perhaps TRBD1 as D (5 bases). Germline CDR1 MNHNY, CDR2 SVGAGI (reference sequence). There are 14 residues in the CDR3. V was trimmed by 6 bases and J by 0 bases, leaving 11 bases between them. CDR3 loop: CASREGTLNTEAFF. Here the CDR3 DNA reads TGTGCCAGCAGGGAGGGGACCTTGAACACTGAAGCTTTCTTT.

The chain employs TRBV30 and TRBJ2-1; 7 nucleotides agree with TRBD1. The CDR3 is 15 amino acids. Trimming at V came to 0 bases and at J to 3 bases, leaving 5 bases not matched to a gene. CDR1 and CDR2 (germline): GTSNPN, SVGIG (reference sequence). This chain's CDR3 is CAWSVRGTVYNEQFF. CDR3 DNA sequence: TGTGCCTGGAGTGTACGTGGGACAGTCTACAATGAGCAGTTCTTC.

This clone was picked up one time. V is TRBV5-1 and J is TRBJ1-1; D remains unclear. V lost 4 bases, J lost 1 base, and 17 bases lay in between. This CDR3 is built from 16 residues. Germline V CDR1 and CDR2: SGHRS, YFSETQ. The CDR3 DNA is TGCGCCAGCAGCCCCACTCCGGCGGGGAGGAACACTGAAGCTTTCTTT. It yields the protein CASSPTPAGRNTEAFF.

The chain joins TRBV7-9 to TRBJ2-7; maybe TRBD2 (6 bases). V was cut by 2 bases and J by 5 bases, with 13 bases left in between. Germline V gives CDR1 SEHNR, CDR2 FQNEAQ (reference sequence). There are 14 residues in the CDR3. The CDR3 nucleotides are TGTGCCAGCAGCTTACCGCTAGCGCTCAACGAGCAGTACTTC. It is translated as CASSLPLALNEQYF. Full variable domain (missing parts from reference TRBV7-9 and TRBJ2-7): DTGVSQNPRHKITKRGQNVTFRCDPISEHNRLYWYRQTLGQGPEFLTYFQNEAQLEKSRLLSDRFSAERPKGSFSTLEIQRTEQGDSAMYLCASSLPLALNEQYFGPGTRLTVT.

The rearrangement links TRBV6-1 to TRBJ2-3; 7 bases line up with TRBD2. Germline trimming cut 6 bases from V and 0 bases from J; bases unmatched to any gene: 6. Germline V gene lookup returns CDR1 MNHNS and CDR2 SASEGT. This CDR3 spans 15 amino acids. CDR3 amino acids: CASSVLATSTDTQYF. The CDR3 DNA is TGTGCCAGCAGCGTACTAGCGACTAGCACAGATACGCAGTATTTT.

The chain has TRBV11-2 and TRBJ2-1; D is uncertain. Trimming stripped 1 base from V and 3 bases from J, with 13 bases between. The germline CDR1 and CDR2 sequences are SGHAT and FQNNGV. The CDR3 loop spans 16 amino acids. CDR3 sequence: CASSLVGRANYNEQFF. The CDR3 bases are TGTGCCAGCAGCTTAGTTGGCCGGGCCAACTACAATGAGCAGTTCTTC.

This chain joins TRBV7-9 and TRBJ2-2; TRBD2 matches at 12 bases. The CDR3 is made up of 18 amino acids. Germline CDR1 reads SEHNR; CDR2 reads FQNEAQ (reference sequence). The ends lost 1 base at V and 6 bases at J; junction bases unmatched: 9. Here the CDR3 DNA reads TGTGCCAGCAGCTTAGATGCTAGCGGGAGGGCCGCACCCGGGGAGCTGTTTTTT. Encoded protein: CASSLDASGRAAPGELFF.

The V gene is TRBV6-5, the J gene TRBJ1-2; 7 positions agree with TRBD1. V was pared by 0 bases and J by 4 bases, with 8 bases of the junction left unmatched. The CDR3 loop spans 16 amino acids. From germline, CDR1 is MNHEY and CDR2 SVGAGI. The CDR3 sequence is CASSYSRQGGSYGYTF. CDR3 nucleotides: TGTGCCAGCAGTTACTCGAGACAGGGAGGGAGCTATGGCTACACCTTC.

To note about this clone: Other DNA sequences in this specimen translate into the identical CDR3. CDR3 loop: CSVRGSGYGYTF. The CDR3 DNA reads as TGCAGCGTTCGGGGGTCAGGGTATGGCTACACCTTC. The chain carries TRBV29-1 and TRBJ1-2; a possible D gene is TRBD1 (5 bases). Trimming removed 5 bases from V and 5 bases from J, with 12 bases in between. This CDR3 comprises 12 residues. Germline V gene sequence: CDR1 SQVTM, CDR2 ANQGSEA.

The V call is TRBV15, the J call TRBJ1-2; possible D gene TRBD1, 6 bases. CDR3 length equals 17 residues. Trimming took off 0 bases at V and 0 bases at J, with 14 bases between the two ends. Looked up from germline, CDR1 is LNHNV and CDR2 is YYDKDF (reference sequence). This CDR3 reads CATSRERDTLSNYGYTF. In DNA, the CDR3 is TGTGCCACCAGCAGAGAACGGGACACCTTATCTAACTATGGCTACACCTTC. Full variable domain (outside the CDR3, taken from reference TRBV15 and TRBJ1-2): DAMVIQNPRYQVTQFGKPVTLSCSQTLNHNVMYWYQQKSSQAPKLLFHYYDKDFNNEADTPDNFQSRRPNTSFCFLDIRSPGLGDTAMYLCATSRERDTLSNYGYTFGSGTRLTVV.

The rearrangement uses TRBV7-6 and TRBJ2-7, with unresolved D. The CDR3 consists of 15 residues. The V end lost 1 base, the J end lost 5 bases, and 15 bases lay between the germline ends. From germline, CDR1 is SGHVS and CDR2 FNYEAQ. CDR3 protein: CASSLGNIWGDEQYF. The CDR3 DNA follows: TGTGCCAGCAGCTTAGGGAATATATGGGGTGACGAGCAGTACTTC. Full variable domain (missing parts from reference TRBV7-6 and TRBJ2-7): GAGVSQSPRYKVTKRGQDVALRCDPISGHVSLYWYRQALGQGPEFLTYFNYEAQQDKSGLPNDRFSAERPEGSISTLTIQRTEQRDSAMYRCASSLGNIWGDEQYFGPGTRLTVT.

J is TRBJ1-1 and V is TRBV4-2, with D perhaps TRBD1 (5 bases). Germline lookup yields CDR1 LGHNA and CDR2 YNFKEQ. The V end lost 1 base, the J end lost 6 bases, and 15 bases lay between the germline ends. CDR3 length: 15 amino acids. CDR3: CASSQGFTGNPEAFF. The CDR3 DNA is TGTGCCAGCAGCCAAGGTTTTACAGGAAACCCTGAAGCTTTCTTT.